The next 21 T cell receptor beta chains were all read from a single sample in a study of OX40 agonist ivuxolimab in advanced cancers. Only in-frame clones appear in the TCRdb table, and some are missing; sequencing was by immunoSEQ multiplex PCR. Found here are about 45,000 clones, about 90% of them singletons; the top ten hold 25% to 35%. Sequences were derived from CD4+ or CD8+ T cells sorted from blood, sampled in a trial of the OX40 agonist ivuxolimab. These receptors were obtained from an adult with an advanced solid tumor such as melanoma, head and neck, liver or kidney cancer.

For this clone: Other DNA sequences in the sample encode the same CDR3. V and J are TRBV30 and TRBJ1-5, with 7 bases lining up with TRBD1. Germline values: CDR1 GTSNPN, CDR2 SVGIG (reference sequence). CDR3 size: 13 residues. The V and J ends lost 2 bases and 7 bases, in that order; junction bases with no gene match: 5. CDR3 in DNA: TGTGCCTGGAGTCCAGACAGGGACCAGCCCCAGCATTTT. As protein: CAWSPDRDQPQHF.

The genes are TRBV2 and TRBJ2-5, with D perhaps TRBD1 (5 bases). This CDR3 spans 15 amino acids. Trimming left V 3 bases short and J 2 bases short, with 13 bases between. Germline CDR1 reads SNHLY; CDR2 reads FYNNEI. The CDR3 nucleotides read TGTGCCAGCAGTGATTTCCAGGACACACAAGAGACCCAGTACTTC. Translated: CASSDFQDTQETQYF.

The chain employs TRBV7-8 and TRBJ2-1; a weak D match, TRBD2 (9 bases). CDR1 is SGHVS, CDR2 FQNEAQ, per germline. Trimming pared 2 bases from V and 4 bases from J, leaving 24 bases between. This CDR3 contains 19 residues. The CDR3 DNA is TGTGCCAGCAGCTTACCATCAGGGGGCCTAGCGGGACTATACAATGAGCAGTTCTTC. Amino acids: CASSLPSGGLAGLYNEQFF. The variable domain in full, completed from reference TRBV7-8 and TRBJ2-1, reads GAGVSQSPRYKVAKRGQDVALRCDPISGHVSLFWYQQALGQGPEFLTYFQNEAQLDKSGLPSDRFFAERPEGSVSTLKIQRTQQEDSAVYLCASSLPSGGLAGLYNEQFFGPGTRLTVL.

The rearrangement joins TRBV29-1 to TRBJ2-1; perhaps TRBD1 as D (5 bases). V lost 6 bases to trimming and J lost 0 bases, with 15 bases between them. Germline CDR1 and CDR2: SQVTM and ANQGSEA. This CDR3 region has 15 residues. The CDR3 spells CSVQGMESSYNEQFF. The CDR3 nucleotides are TGCAGCGTCCAGGGAATGGAGAGCTCCTACAATGAGCAGTTCTTC.

The chain carries TRBV30 and TRBJ2-1; D is undetermined. Trimming shortened V by 5 bases and J by 15 bases, and 14 bases separated the two germline ends. The CDR3 length is 10 residues. CDR1 and CDR2 (germline): GTSNPN, SVGIG (reference sequence). CDR3: CAWGGRSLFF. The CDR3 nucleotides read TGTGCCTGGGGCGGCCGGTCCCTGTTCTTC. Based on the CDR3 plus reference TRBV30 and TRBJ2-1, the full variable domain is SQTIHQWPATLVQPVGSPLSLECTVEGTSNPNLYWYRQAAGRGLQLLFYSVGIGQISSEVPQNLSASRPQDRQFILSSKKLLLSDSGFYLCAWGGRSLFFGPGTRLTVL.

This clone was picked up one time. The rearrangement uses TRBV29-1 and TRBJ2-7; D not resolved. This CDR3 has 13 amino acids. Germline-derived CDR1 and CDR2 are SQVTM and ANQGSEA. Trimming shortened V by 4 bases and J by 0 bases, and 10 bases separated the two germline ends. CDR3 region: CSVAGVSSYEQYF. DNA for the CDR3: TGCAGCGTTGCAGGAGTGAGCTCCTACGAGCAGTACTTC.

This chain links TRBV27 with TRBJ1-5; D uncertain. This CDR3 contains 15 residues. Trimming took 4 bases from V and 0 from J, leaving 10 bases between them. Per germline, CDR1 MNHEY and CDR2 SMNVEV (reference sequence). The CDR3 bases are TGTGCCAGCAGTTGGTCCGTAAATAGCAATCAGCCCCAGCATTTT. Amino acids: CASSWSVNSNQPQHF.

V usage is TRBV9 and J usage is TRBJ2-1; D assignment may be TRBD1 or TRBD2 (5 bases each). V lost 4 bases and J lost 7, with 15 bases in between. The germline V gene has CDR1 SGDLS and CDR2 YYNGEE. The CDR3 has 14 residues. CDR3 region: CASSPPGTINEQFF. The CDR3 DNA is TGTGCCAGCAGCCCCCCTGGGACCATTAATGAGCAGTTCTTC.

The DNA for the CDR3 is TGCGCCAGCAGCCCGCGGGGAGGGCAAACAGATACGCAGTATTTT. Amino acids: CASSPRGGQTDTQYF. This sequence joins TRBV5-1 and TRBJ2-3; 7 positions agree with TRBD2. The V gene's germline CDR1 is SGHRS and CDR2 YFSETQ. Unmatched junction bases numbered 8, after V lost 4 bases and J lost 3 bases. The CDR3 is 15 amino acids. Drawing the rest from reference TRBV5-1 and TRBJ2-3, the complete variable domain is KAGVTQTPRYLIKTRGQQVTLSCSPISGHRSVSWYQQTPGQGLQFLFEYFSETQRNKGNFPGRFSGRQFSNSRSEMNVSTLELGDSALYLCASSPRGGQTDTQYFGPGTRLTVL.

The chain is built from TRBV12-2 and TRBJ1-1. TRBV12-2 is designated a pseudogene. This CDR3 spans 13 amino acids. The CDR3 nucleotides are TGTGCAAGTCGCTTAGCGTGGAGGGTTGAAGCTTTCTTT. This encodes CASRLAWRVEAFF.

This chain joins TRBV13 and TRBJ1-4; 7 nucleotides match TRBD1. V was pared by 4 bases and J by 5 bases, with 4 bases of the junction left unmatched. The CDR3 sequence is 14 residues long. Per germline, CDR1 PRHDT and CDR2 FYEKMQ (reference sequence). CDR3 region: CASSSRGGNEKLFF. Here the CDR3 DNA reads TGTGCCAGCAGCTCCAGGGGGGGCAATGAAAAACTGTTTTTT.

The chain is built from TRBV30 and TRBJ2-3, with a possible D match to TRBD2 (5 bases). The CDR3 has 14 residues. Germline V gene lookup returns CDR1 GTSNPN and CDR2 SVGIG (reference sequence). The V end lost 5 bases, the J end lost 3 bases, and 15 bases lay between the germline ends. Here the CDR3 reads CAWSLGRGTDTQYF. The CDR3 DNA follows: TGTGCCTGGTCGCTAGGGAGAGGGACAGATACGCAGTATTTT.

This clone is medium-sized within its sample. The V call is TRBV29-1, the J call TRBJ2-1, with D perhaps TRBD1 or TRBD2 (5 bases each). V gave up 8 bases and J gave up 0 bases, with 17 bases separating them. The CDR3 loop spans 15 amino acids. The germline V gene encodes CDR1 SQVTM and CDR2 ANQGSEA. Here the CDR3 reads CSTNGAPSSYNEQFF. In nucleotides, the CDR3 is TGCAGCACAAACGGGGCCCCCAGCTCCTACAATGAGCAGTTCTTC.

The V and J genes are TRBV5-5 and TRBJ2-5; 8 bases match TRBD1. This CDR3 comprises 15 residues. Germline V gene lookup returns CDR1 SGHKS and CDR2 YYEKEE (reference sequence). V lost 7 bases to trimming and J lost 5 bases; unmatched junction nucleotides: 13. In nucleotides, the CDR3 is TGTGCCAGCCGAAGGGCGACAGGGGCGTTGGAGACCCAGTACTTC. Its translation: CASRRATGALETQYF.

J is TRBJ2-7 and V is TRBV28; D possibly corresponds to TRBD1 (6 bases). The CDR3 consists of 16 residues. Trimming stripped 3 bases from V and 6 bases from J, with 21 bases between. The germline V gene encodes CDR1 MDHEN and CDR2 SYDVKM. The CDR3 protein is CASSFWDTRQSGEQYF. Here the CDR3 DNA reads TGTGCCAGCAGTTTCTGGGACACACGCCAATCGGGCGAGCAGTACTTC.

This rearrangement joins TRBV11-3 to TRBJ2-1, with TRBD1 matching over 9 bases. The length of the CDR3 is 15 residues. Losses at the gene ends were 3 bases for V and 8 bases for J; bases not matched to a gene: 8. Per germline, CDR1 SGHNT and CDR2 YENEEA. The CDR3 here is CASSLMDRGNHEQFF. The CDR3 DNA reads as TGTGCCAGCAGCTTGATGGACAGGGGAAACCATGAGCAGTTCTTC.

Only one count was recorded for this clone. The V call is TRBV28, the J call TRBJ2-1; 12 bases map to TRBD2. This CDR3 contains 17 residues. After removal of 5 bases from V and 4 bases from J, the junction contained 9 bases not matched to a gene. The germline CDR1 and CDR2 sequences are MDHEN and SYDVKM. CDR3 residues: CASSLYRTSGVYNEQFF. The CDR3 region has the DNA TGTGCCAGCAGTCTATACCGGACTAGCGGGGTGTACAATGAGCAGTTCTTC.

The J gene is TRBJ1-1, the V gene TRBV4-2, with a weak D call TRBD1 (5 bases). The CDR3 loop spans 15 amino acids. V dropped 0 bases and J dropped 4 bases, with 12 bases sitting between them. The germline V gene has CDR1 LGHNA and CDR2 YNFKEQ. Here the CDR3 DNA reads TGTGCCAGCAGCCAAGAGGAATGGGGACGCACTGAAGCTTTCTTT. The encoded protein is CASSQEEWGRTEAFF.

In this sample, this clone turned up once. The J gene is TRBJ2-2, the V gene TRBV7-9; 7 bases match TRBD1. The CDR3 length is 15 residues. Unmatched junction bases numbered 4, after V lost 5 bases and J lost 1 base. Germline V gene lookup returns CDR1 SEHNR and CDR2 FQNEAQ (reference sequence). CDR3 region: CASSPGQVNTGELFF. CDR3 nucleotide sequence: TGTGCCAGCAGCCCCGGACAGGTGAACACCGGGGAGCTGTTTTTT.

For this clone: At one of its ends the junction is not consistent with the germline gene, which may arise from a read error. The chain recombines TRBV7-7 with TRBJ2-3; no firm D call. The germline V gene has CDR1 SSHAT and CDR2 FNYEAQ (reference sequence). The CDR3 is 13 residues long. The CDR3 sequence: CASSLGVTDTQYF. CDR3 in DNA: TGTGCTAGCAGCTTAGGAGTCACAGATACGCAGTATTTT.

The rearrangement joins TRBV10-3 to TRBJ2-6, with D tentatively TRBD1 (5 bases). V was cut by 7 bases and J by 0 bases, with 10 bases left in between. The CDR3 extends over 15 amino acids. Germline V gene sequence: CDR1 ENHRY, CDR2 SYGVKD. DNA for the CDR3: TGTGCCATCAAGGCAGACAGCTCTGGGGCCAACGTCCTGACTTTC. Amino acid sequence: CAIKADSSGANVLTF.